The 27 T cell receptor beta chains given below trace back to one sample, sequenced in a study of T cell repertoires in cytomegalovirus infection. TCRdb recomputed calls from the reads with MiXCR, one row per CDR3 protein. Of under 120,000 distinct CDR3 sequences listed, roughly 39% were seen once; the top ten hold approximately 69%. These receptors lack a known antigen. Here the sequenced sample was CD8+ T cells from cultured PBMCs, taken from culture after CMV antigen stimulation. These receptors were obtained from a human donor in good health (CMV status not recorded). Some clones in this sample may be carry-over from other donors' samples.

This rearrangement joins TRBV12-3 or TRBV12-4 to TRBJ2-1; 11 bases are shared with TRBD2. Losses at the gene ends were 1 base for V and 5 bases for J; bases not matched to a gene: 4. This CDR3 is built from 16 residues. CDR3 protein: CASSLEIAGGNNEQFF. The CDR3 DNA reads TGTGCCAGCAGTTTAGAAATAGCGGGGGGGAACAATGAGCAGTTCTTC.

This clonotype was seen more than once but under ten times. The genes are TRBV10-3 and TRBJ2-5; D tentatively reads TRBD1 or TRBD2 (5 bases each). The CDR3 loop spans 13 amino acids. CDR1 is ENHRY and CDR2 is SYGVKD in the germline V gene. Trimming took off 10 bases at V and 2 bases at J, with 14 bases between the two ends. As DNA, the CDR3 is TGTGCCACCTTTGGGGGTGCACAAGAGACCCAGTACTTC. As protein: CATFGGAQETQYF.

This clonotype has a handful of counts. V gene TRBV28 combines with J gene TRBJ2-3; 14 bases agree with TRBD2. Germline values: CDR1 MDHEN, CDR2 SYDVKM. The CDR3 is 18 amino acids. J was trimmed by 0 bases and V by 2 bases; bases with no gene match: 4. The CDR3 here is CASSLPTSGGASTDTQYF. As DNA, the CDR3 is TGTGCCAGCAGTTTACCGACTAGCGGGGGGGCTAGCACAGATACGCAGTATTTT.

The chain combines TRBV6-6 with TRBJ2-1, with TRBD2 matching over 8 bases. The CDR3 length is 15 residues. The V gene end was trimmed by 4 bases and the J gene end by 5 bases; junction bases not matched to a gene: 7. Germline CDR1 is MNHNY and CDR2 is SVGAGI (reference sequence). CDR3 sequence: CASSLGGGQDNEQFF. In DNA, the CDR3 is TGTGCCAGCAGTTTGGGCGGGGGGCAAGACAATGAGCAGTTCTTC.

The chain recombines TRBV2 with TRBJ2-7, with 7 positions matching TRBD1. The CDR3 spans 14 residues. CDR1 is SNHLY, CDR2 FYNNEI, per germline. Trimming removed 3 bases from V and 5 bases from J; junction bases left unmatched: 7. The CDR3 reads CASSEGNRGHEQYF. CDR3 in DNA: TGTGCCAGCAGTGAGGGTAACAGGGGCCACGAGCAGTACTTC.

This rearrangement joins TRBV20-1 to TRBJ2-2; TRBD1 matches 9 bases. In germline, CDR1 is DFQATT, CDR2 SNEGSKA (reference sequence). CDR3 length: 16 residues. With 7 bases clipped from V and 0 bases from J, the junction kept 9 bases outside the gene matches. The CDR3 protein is CSVPPDRGSNTGELFF. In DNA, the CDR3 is TGCAGTGTTCCACCTGACAGGGGGTCGAACACCGGGGAGCTGTTTTTT.

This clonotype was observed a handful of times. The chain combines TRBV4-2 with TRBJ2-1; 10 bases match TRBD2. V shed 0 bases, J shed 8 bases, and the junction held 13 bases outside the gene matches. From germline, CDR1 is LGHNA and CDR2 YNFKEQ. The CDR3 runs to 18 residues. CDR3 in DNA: TGTGCCAGCAGCCAAGAAATAGAGCGGGGGGGGCATTCGGATGAGCAGTTCTTC. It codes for CASSQEIERGGHSDEQFF.

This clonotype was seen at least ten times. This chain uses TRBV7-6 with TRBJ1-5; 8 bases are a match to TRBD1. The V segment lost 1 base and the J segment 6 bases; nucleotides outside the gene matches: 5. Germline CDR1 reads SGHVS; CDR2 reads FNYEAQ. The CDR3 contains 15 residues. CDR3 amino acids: CASSLGTGRGQPQHF. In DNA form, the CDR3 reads TGTGCCAGCAGCTTAGGGACAGGGCGAGGTCAGCCCCAGCATTTT.

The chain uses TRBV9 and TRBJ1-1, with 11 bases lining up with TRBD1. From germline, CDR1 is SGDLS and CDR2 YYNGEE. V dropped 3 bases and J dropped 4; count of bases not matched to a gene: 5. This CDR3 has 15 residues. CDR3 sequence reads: CASSARTGGGTEAFF. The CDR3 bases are TGTGCCAGCAGCGCCAGGACAGGGGGCGGCACTGAAGCTTTCTTT.

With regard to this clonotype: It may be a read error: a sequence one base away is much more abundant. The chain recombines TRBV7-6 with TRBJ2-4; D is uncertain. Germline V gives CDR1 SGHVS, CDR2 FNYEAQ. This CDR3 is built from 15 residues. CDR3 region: CASSFSEEAINIQYF. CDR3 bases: TGTGCCAGCAGCTTCTCCGAGGAAGCCATAAACATTCAGTACTTC.

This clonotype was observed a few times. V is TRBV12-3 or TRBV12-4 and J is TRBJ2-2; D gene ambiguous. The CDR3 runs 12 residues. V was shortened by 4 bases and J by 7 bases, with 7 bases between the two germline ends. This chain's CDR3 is CASSSDGGELFF. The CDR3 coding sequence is TGTGCCAGCAGTTCAGACGGCGGGGAGCTGTTTTTT.

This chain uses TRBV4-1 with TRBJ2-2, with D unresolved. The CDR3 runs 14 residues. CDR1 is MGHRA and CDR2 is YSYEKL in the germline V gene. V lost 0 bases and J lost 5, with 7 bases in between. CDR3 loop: CASSQDLRTGELFF. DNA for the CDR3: TGCGCCAGCAGCCAAGATCTGCGAACCGGGGAGCTGTTTTTT.

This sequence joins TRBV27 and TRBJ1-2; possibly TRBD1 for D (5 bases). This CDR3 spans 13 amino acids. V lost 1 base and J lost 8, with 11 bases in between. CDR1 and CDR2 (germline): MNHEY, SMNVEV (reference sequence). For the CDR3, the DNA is TGTGCCAGCAGTTTATTGGGGGTTGACGGCTACACCTTC. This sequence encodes CASSLLGVDGYTF.

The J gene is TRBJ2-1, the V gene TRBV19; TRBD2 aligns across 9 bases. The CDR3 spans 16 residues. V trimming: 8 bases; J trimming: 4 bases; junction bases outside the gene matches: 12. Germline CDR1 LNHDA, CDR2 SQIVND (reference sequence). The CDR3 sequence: CASAVAGEWGYNEQFF. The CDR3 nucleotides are TGTGCCAGTGCGGTAGCGGGGGAGTGGGGTTACAATGAGCAGTTCTTC.

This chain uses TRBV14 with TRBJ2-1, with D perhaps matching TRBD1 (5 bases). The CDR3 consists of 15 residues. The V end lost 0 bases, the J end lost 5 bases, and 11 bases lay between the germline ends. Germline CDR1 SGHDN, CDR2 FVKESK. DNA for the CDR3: TGTGCCAGCAGCCAAGATGACGGCAGGGACAATGAGCAGTTCTTC. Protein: CASSQDDGRDNEQFF.

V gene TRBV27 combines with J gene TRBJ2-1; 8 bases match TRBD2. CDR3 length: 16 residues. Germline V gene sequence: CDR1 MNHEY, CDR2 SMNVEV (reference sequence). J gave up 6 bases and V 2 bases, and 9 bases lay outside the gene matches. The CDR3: CASSLAWTSLSNEQFF. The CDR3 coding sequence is TGTGCCAGCAGTTTAGCCTGGACTAGCCTTTCCAATGAGCAGTTCTTC.

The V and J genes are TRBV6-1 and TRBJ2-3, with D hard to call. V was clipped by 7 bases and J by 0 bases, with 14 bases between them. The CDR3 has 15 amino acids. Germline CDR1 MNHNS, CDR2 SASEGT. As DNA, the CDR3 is TGTGCCAGCATGAAGTACTCCGTCAGCACAGATACGCAGTATTTT. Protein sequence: CASMKYSVSTDTQYF.

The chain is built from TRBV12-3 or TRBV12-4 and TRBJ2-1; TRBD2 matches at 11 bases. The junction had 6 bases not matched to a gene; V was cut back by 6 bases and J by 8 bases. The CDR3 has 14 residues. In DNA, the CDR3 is TGTGCCAGCAGCTCCCTAGCGGGGGGCGATGAGCAGTTCTTC. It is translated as CASSSLAGGDEQFF.

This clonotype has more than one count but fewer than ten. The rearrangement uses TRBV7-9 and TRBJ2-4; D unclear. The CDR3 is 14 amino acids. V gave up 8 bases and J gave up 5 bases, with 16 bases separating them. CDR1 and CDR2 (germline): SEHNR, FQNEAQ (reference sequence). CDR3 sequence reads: CASGPGMGQNIQYF. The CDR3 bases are TGTGCCAGCGGGCCAGGAATGGGCCAAAACATTCAGTACTTC. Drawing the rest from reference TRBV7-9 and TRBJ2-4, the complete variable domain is DTGVSQNPRHKITKRGQNVTFRCDPISEHNRLYWYRQTLGQGPEFLTYFQNEAQLEKSRLLSDRFSAERPKGSFSTLEIQRTEQGDSAMYLCASGPGMGQNIQYFGAGTRLSVL.

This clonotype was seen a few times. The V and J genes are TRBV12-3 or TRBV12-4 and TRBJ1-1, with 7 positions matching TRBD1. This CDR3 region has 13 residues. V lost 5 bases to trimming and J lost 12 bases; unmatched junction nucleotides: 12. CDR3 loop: CASSDTPGQLTFF. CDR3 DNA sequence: TGTGCCAGCAGTGACACTCCGGGACAGTTGACTTTCTTT.

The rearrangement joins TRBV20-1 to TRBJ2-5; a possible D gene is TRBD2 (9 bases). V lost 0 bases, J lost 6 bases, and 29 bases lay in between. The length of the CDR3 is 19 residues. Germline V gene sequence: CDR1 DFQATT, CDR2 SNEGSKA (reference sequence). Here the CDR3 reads CSARDIRTGRERGVKTQYF. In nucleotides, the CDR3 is TGCAGTGCTAGAGATATACGGACAGGGAGAGAGCGGGGGGTGAAGACCCAGTACTTC.

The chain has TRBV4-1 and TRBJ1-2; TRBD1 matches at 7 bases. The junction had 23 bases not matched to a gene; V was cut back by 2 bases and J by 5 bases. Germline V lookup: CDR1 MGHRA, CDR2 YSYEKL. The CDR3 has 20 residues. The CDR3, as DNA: TGCGCCAGCAGCCAACACCAAGACTTTATAGGTGACAGGGAGGTATATGGCTACACCTTC. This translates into CASSQHQDFIGDREVYGYTF.

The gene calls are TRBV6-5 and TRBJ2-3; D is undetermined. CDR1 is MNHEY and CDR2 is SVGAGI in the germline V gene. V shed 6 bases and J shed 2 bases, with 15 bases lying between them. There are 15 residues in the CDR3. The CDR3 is CASSPSGSVTDTQYF. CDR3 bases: TGTGCCAGCAGCCCCTCCGGGTCAGTCACAGATACGCAGTATTTT.

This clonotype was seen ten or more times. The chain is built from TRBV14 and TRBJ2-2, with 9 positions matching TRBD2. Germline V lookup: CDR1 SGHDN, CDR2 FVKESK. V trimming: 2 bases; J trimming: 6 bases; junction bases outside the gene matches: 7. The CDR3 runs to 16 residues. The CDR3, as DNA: TGTGCCAGCAGCCAATTTGTGGGACTAGCATCCGGGGAGCTGTTTTTT. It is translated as CASSQFVGLASGELFF. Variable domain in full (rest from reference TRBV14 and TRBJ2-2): EAGVTQFPSHSVIEKGQTVTLRCDPISGHDNLYWYRRVMGKEIKFLLHFVKESKQDESGMPNNRFLAERTGGTYSTLKVQPAELEDSGVYFCASSQFVGLASGELFFGEGSRLTVL.

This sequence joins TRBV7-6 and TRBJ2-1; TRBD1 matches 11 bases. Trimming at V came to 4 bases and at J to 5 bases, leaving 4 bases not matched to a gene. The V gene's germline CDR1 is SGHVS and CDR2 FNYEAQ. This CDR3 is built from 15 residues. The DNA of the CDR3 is TGTGCCAGCAGCTCTCGGGACAGGGGGGACAATGAGCAGTTCTTC. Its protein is CASSSRDRGDNEQFF.

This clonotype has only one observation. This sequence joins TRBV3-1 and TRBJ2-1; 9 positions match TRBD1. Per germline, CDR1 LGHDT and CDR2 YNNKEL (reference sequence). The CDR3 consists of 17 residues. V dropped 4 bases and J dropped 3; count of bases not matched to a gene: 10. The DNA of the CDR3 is TGTGCCAGCAGCCCCCCATATTGGGACAGGGACTACAATGAGCAGTTCTTC. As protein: CASSPPYWDRDYNEQFF.

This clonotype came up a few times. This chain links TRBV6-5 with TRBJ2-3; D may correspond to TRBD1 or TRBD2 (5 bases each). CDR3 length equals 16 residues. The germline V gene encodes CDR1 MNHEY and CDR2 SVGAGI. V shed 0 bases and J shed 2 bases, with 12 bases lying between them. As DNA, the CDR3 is TGTGCCAGCAGTTACTCTAGAGGGGCTCCCACAGATACGCAGTATTTT. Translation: CASSYSRGAPTDTQYF.